Following are 11 T cell receptor beta chains from one sample sequenced in a study of molecular identifiers for immune sequencing clone quantification. TCRdb re-called the PCR reads through MiXCR, storing one row per CDR3 protein. This repertoire shows hundreds of thousands of distinct CDR3 sequences, about 25% found once; its top ten account for about 0.8%. The specimen was naive CD8+ T cells from blood, with Jurkat cell RNA spiked in. Subset in this sample: FACS-sorted CD8+CD4-CCR7+CD45RA+ naive T cells. The receptors here all came from a human donor in good health. Some libraries in this study had Jurkat cell RNA spiked in.

This clonotype showed up just a few times. This chain links TRBV5-3 with TRBJ2-7, with 10 bases aligning to TRBD2. TRBV5-3 is assigned to the ORF class and has an uncertain function. Trimming removed 0 bases from V and 6 bases from J; junction bases left unmatched: 6. The CDR3 is 15 residues long. This CDR3 is CARSLVLAGVGEQYF. CDR3 sequence (DNA): TGTGCCAGAAGCTTGGTCCTAGCGGGAGTTGGCGAGCAGTACTTC.

This clonotype was seen more than once but under ten times. This chain uses TRBV6-5 with TRBJ2-6; D ambiguous. This CDR3 comprises 14 residues. Trimming took off 6 bases at V and 3 bases at J, with 9 bases between the two ends. Germline CDR1 MNHEY, CDR2 SVGAGI. The CDR3 here is CASSRSLGANVLTF. CDR3 in DNA: TGTGCCAGCAGCCGCAGCCTTGGGGCCAACGTCCTGACTTTC.

CDR3 region: CASSSASGIYGELFF. The CDR3 region has the DNA TGTGCCAGCAGTTCAGCTAGCGGGATATACGGGGAGCTGTTTTTT. This chain joins TRBV6-5 and TRBJ2-2, with 9 nucleotides matching TRBD2. V was clipped by 4 bases and J by 7 bases; unmatched bases: 7. The CDR3 is made up of 15 amino acids. CDR1 is MNHEY and CDR2 is SVGAGI in the germline V gene.

The chain joins TRBV14 to TRBJ2-5, with 7 positions matching TRBD1. V shed 0 bases, J shed 2 bases, and the junction held 9 bases outside the gene matches. The CDR3 totals 17 residues. Germline loops: CDR1 SGHDN, CDR2 FVKESK. The CDR3 nucleotides are TGTGCCAGCAGCCAAGATGTGACAGGGCGCTCACAAGAGACCCAGTACTTC. The encoded protein is CASSQDVTGRSQETQYF.

A word on this clonotype: Its ends do not fully match the called genes, so a read error is possible. This chain joins TRBV4-3 and TRBJ2-7; D may be TRBD2 (6 bases). The germline CDR1 and CDR2 sequences are LGHNA and YSLEER. This CDR3 spans 14 amino acids. The CDR3 spells CANSQGGGAYEQYF. The CDR3 DNA follows: TGCGCCAACAGCCAAGGAGGAGGGGCCTACGAGCAGTACTTC.

To note about this clonotype: Since no conserved phenylalanine or tryptophan closes the CDR3, a read error is the likely cause. The V and J genes are TRBV29-1 and TRBJ2-2; no clear D. The CDR3 contains 12 residues. Per the germline V gene, CDR1 is SQVTM and CDR2 is ANQGSEA. Trimming took off 0 bases at V and 6 bases at J, with 5 bases between the two ends. CDR3 coding DNA: TGCAGCGTTGAAGATATTCCCGGGGAGCTGTTTTCT. Encoded protein: CSVEDIPGELFS.

This clonotype occurred a few times. This chain joins TRBV11-2 and TRBJ1-1; unclear D gene. V shed 1 base and J shed 0 bases, with 9 bases lying between them. The CDR3 length is 15 residues. Germline CDR1 reads SGHAT; CDR2 reads FQNNGV. In nucleotides, the CDR3 is TGTGCCAGCAGCTTAGTGGGTAGGATGAACACTGAAGCTTTCTTT. This codes for CASSLVGRMNTEAFF.

This clonotype was counted a few times. The chain couples TRBV4-1 to TRBJ2-7; a weak D match, TRBD2 (6 bases). This CDR3 region has 13 residues. CDR1 and CDR2 (germline): MGHRA, YSYEKL. Trimming took 0 bases from V and 9 from J, leaving 12 bases between them. The DNA for the CDR3 is TGCGCCAGCAGCCAAGAGGGGGGACCCCGGCAGTACTTC. Its protein product is CASSQEGGPRQYF.

A word on this clonotype: This may be a read error, as it is one base from a much larger clone. The V gene is TRBV29-1, the J gene TRBJ1-4; 7 nucleotides line up with TRBD1. The CDR3 extends over 16 amino acids. In germline, CDR1 is SQVTM, CDR2 ANQGSEA. V dropped 0 bases and J dropped 7; count of bases not matched to a gene: 11. Written as DNA, the CDR3 is TGCAGCGTTGAAGATCCCCGGGGACAGTCTGCTGAAAAACTGTTTTTT. Translated: CSVEDPRGQSAEKLFF.

This clonotype was detected ten times or more. This sequence joins TRBV30 and TRBJ2-3; 10 bases match TRBD2. The CDR3 is made up of 15 amino acids. Losses at the gene ends were 0 bases for V and 4 bases for J; bases not matched to a gene: 4. Germline CDR1 GTSNPN, CDR2 SVGIG (reference sequence). CDR3 in DNA: TGTGCCTGGAGTGTACTAGCGGGGCTGGCAGATACGCAGTATTTT. Translation: CAWSVLAGLADTQYF.

In regard to this clonotype: One end of the junction fails to match germline, which may point to a read error. The chain carries TRBV19 and TRBJ2-5, with 7 positions matching TRBD1. CDR1 is LNHDA and CDR2 is SQIVND in the germline V gene (reference sequence). CDR3 size: 13 residues. Written as DNA, the CDR3 is TGTGCCAGTACCACCCCAGGGACAGAGCCCCAGTACTTC. It yields the protein CASTTPGTEPQYF.